This T cell receptor (beta chain) came from a study of CD8+ T cells in alopecia areata. As concerns this clone: The antigen remains undetermined.

Following RNA extraction, reverse transcription yielded cDNA that acted as the sequencing template. Data came from immunoSEQ multiplex PCR; TCRdb stores just in-frame clones and leaves some out. The sample shows around 200,000 clones, over 60% of them seen only once. Treatment in this sample: oral pan-JAK inhibitor, 5-10 mg twice daily. Sampling of alopecia areata patients yielded lesional scalp punch biopsies as well as peripheral blood. The CDR3 extends over 14 amino acids. The V end lost 4 bases, the J end lost 2 bases, and 12 bases lay between the germline ends. Germline CDR1 and CDR2: SGDLS and YYNGEE. General observations from the study: Tofacitinib significantly lowered scalp clonality and expanded CD8+ clones among the top 100. Many expanded lesional clones persisted in scalp and blood during tofacitinib.

This specimen was CD4+ T cells sorted from blood, taken at week 4, from a patient treated with tofacitinib. This TCR was recovered from a human donor with alopecia areata. The chain carries TRBV9 and TRBJ2-5; TRBD2 might be the D (5 bases). The DNA for the CDR3 is TGTGCCAGCAGCCCAACTAGGATTCAAGAGACCCAGTACTTC. Translating gives CASSPTRIQETQYF.